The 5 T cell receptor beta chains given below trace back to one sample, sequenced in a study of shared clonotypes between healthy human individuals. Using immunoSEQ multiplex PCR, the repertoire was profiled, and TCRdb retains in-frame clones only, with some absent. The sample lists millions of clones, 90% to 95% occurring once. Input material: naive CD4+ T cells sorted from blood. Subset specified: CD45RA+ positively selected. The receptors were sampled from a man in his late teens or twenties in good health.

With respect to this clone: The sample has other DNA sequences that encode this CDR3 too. In nucleotides, the CDR3 is TGTGCCAGCTCACCAGACAGTTTGAGCAATCAGCCCCAGCATTTT. Translation: CASSPDSLSNQPQHF. This chain uses TRBV18 with TRBJ1-5; maybe TRBD1 (5 bases). Per the germline V gene, CDR1 is KGHSH and CDR2 is LQKENI. Trimming stripped 2 bases from V and 1 base from J, with 9 bases between. The CDR3 runs to 15 residues.

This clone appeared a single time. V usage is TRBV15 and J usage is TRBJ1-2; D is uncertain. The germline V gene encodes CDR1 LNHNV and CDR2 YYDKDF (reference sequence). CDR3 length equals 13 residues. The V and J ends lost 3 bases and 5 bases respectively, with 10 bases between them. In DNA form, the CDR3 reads TGTGCCACCAGCAGCTTTAACGGATATGGCTACACCTTC. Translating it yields CATSSFNGYGYTF.

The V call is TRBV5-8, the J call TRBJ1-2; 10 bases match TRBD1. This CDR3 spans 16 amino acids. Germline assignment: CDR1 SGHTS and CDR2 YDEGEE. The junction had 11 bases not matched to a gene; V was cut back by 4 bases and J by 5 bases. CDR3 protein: CASSPGQGEKKYGYTF. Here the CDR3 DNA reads TGTGCCAGCAGCCCCGGACAGGGGGAAAAGAAGTATGGCTACACCTTC.

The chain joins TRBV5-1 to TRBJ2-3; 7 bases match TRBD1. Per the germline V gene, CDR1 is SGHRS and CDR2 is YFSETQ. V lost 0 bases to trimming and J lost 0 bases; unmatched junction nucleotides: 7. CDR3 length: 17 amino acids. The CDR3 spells CASSLEWGQMSTDTQYF. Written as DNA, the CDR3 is TGCGCCAGCAGCTTGGAATGGGGACAGATGAGCACAGATACGCAGTATTTT. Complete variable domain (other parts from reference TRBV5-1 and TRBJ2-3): KAGVTQTPRYLIKTRGQQVTLSCSPISGHRSVSWYQQTPGQGLQFLFEYFSETQRNKGNFPGRFSGRQFSNSRSEMNVSTLELGDSALYLCASSLEWGQMSTDTQYFGPGTRLTVL.

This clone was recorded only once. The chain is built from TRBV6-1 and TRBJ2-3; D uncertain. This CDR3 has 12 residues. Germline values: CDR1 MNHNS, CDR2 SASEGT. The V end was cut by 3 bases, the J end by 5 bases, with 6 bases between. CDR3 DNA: TGTGCCAGCAGTGACCGGTTAGATACGCAGTATTTT. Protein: CASSDRLDTQYF.